These 31 T cell receptor beta chains came from one sample sequenced in a study of OX40 agonist ivuxolimab in advanced cancers. Libraries were prepared through the immunoSEQ multiplex PCR assay. TCRdb provides this immuneACCESS table in a form limited to in-frame rearrangements. Some clones are lacking; in checked studies, under half of them reflect an unresolved V gene, and why the rest are absent is not known. Within this sample are 60,000 to 100,000 clones, with around 92% of them counted one time only. Of the sample, 0.45% to 0.65% falls within the top ten clones. Material: CD4+ or CD8+ T cells sorted from blood, obtained in a trial of the OX40 agonist ivuxolimab. The source is an adult with an advanced solid tumor such as melanoma, head and neck, liver or kidney cancer.

This clone was detected only a few times. The chain recombines TRBV7-6 with TRBJ1-3, with 9 bases fitting TRBD1. J gave up 6 bases and V 5 bases, and 14 bases lay outside the gene matches. CDR3 length: 17 residues. Germline values: CDR1 SGHVS, CDR2 FNYEAQ. CDR3 sequence reads: CASSLTTGTGRVNTIYF. The CDR3 DNA follows: TGTGCCAGCAGCCTTACGACCGGGACAGGGAGGGTAAACACCATATATTTT.

The V call is TRBV18, the J call TRBJ2-7; 8 bases agree with TRBD1. The CDR3 contains 14 residues. From germline, CDR1 is KGHSH and CDR2 LQKENI. J lost 4 bases, V lost 6 bases, and 8 bases had no gene match. The CDR3 is CASSPRQGQYEQYF. The CDR3 DNA reads TGTGCCAGCTCCCCCCGACAGGGGCAGTACGAGCAGTACTTC.

The chain uses TRBV18 and TRBJ2-7; 12 bases map to TRBD2. CDR1 and CDR2 (germline): KGHSH, LQKENI. This CDR3 comprises 15 residues. Trimming at V came to 6 bases and at J to 3 bases, leaving 6 bases not matched to a gene. The CDR3 sequence is CASSPRTSGIYEQYF. The CDR3 region has the DNA TGTGCCAGCTCCCCCAGGACTAGCGGGATCTACGAGCAGTACTTC.

V is TRBV5-1 and J is TRBJ1-1; no reliable D call. Trimming took 4 bases from V and 5 from J, leaving 12 bases between them. Germline loops: CDR1 SGHRS, CDR2 YFSETQ. CDR3 length: 13 residues. This CDR3 is CASSAELRTEAFF. CDR3 nucleotide sequence: TGCGCCAGCAGCGCGGAGCTAAGAACTGAAGCTTTCTTT.

Details on this clone: Other DNA sequences of this sample code for an identical CDR3. The J gene is TRBJ1-4, the V gene TRBV19; no clear D. The CDR3 has 14 amino acids. Trimming removed 1 base at V and 2 bases at J, with 5 bases between. Germline lookup yields CDR1 LNHDA and CDR2 SQIVND (reference sequence). In DNA, the CDR3 is TGTGCCAGTAGTATAGGCGAGACTAATGAAAAACTGTTTTTT. Translation gives CASSIGETNEKLFF.

The chain recombines TRBV30 with TRBJ2-7; TRBD2 agrees at 8 bases. The CDR3 loop spans 12 amino acids. With 3 bases clipped from V and 2 bases from J, the junction kept 0 bases outside the gene matches. CDR1 and CDR2 (germline): GTSNPN, SVGIG (reference sequence). The CDR3 loop is CAWSGGAYEQYF. DNA of the CDR3: TGTGCCTGGAGCGGGGGGGCCTACGAGCAGTACTTC.

J is TRBJ2-5 and V is TRBV10-1, with D maybe TRBD1 (6 bases). Germline loops: CDR1 WNHNN, CDR2 SYGVQD (reference sequence). The CDR3 spans 13 residues. The ends were cut back, 8 bases at V and 3 bases at J, with 13 bases in the middle. The CDR3 nucleotides are TGCGCCAGCGGGGGCATCGGCAAAGAGACCCAGTACTTC. Protein sequence: CASGGIGKETQYF.

The chain links TRBV20-1 to TRBJ2-3; D is uncertain. Germline V CDR1 and CDR2: DFQATT, SNEGSKA (reference sequence). Deletions cut 6 bases from V and 11 bases from J, with 9 bases between. The CDR3 totals 9 residues. The CDR3 protein is CSAPRVQYF. The CDR3 nucleotides read TGCAGTGCCCCCCGGGTGCAGTATTTT.

The chain uses TRBV7-2 and TRBJ1-2, with D tentatively TRBD1 (5 bases). Per the germline V gene, CDR1 is SGHTA and CDR2 is FQGNSA. This CDR3 has 14 residues. The V end was cut by 0 bases, the J end by 9 bases, with 14 bases between. CDR3 sequence (DNA): TGTGCCAGCAGCTTAGCGGGCAGGGAGGCGAGCTACACCTTC. This encodes CASSLAGREASYTF.

This sequence joins TRBV6-1 and TRBJ1-5; a weak D match, TRBD1 (6 bases). CDR1 and CDR2 from the germline V gene are MNHNS and SASEGT. With 3 bases removed from V and 4 bases from J, the gap between germline ends came to 13 bases. The CDR3 runs 15 residues. CDR3: CASSDNRGANQPQHF. In nucleotides, the CDR3 is TGTGCCAGCAGTGACAATCGGGGGGCGAATCAGCCCCAGCATTTT.

A note on this clone: Other nucleotide sequences in the sample specify the same CDR3. The rearrangement joins TRBV5-1 to TRBJ2-3, with D uncertain. This CDR3 spans 14 amino acids. Germline lookup yields CDR1 SGHRS and CDR2 YFSETQ. Trimming stripped 0 bases from V and 3 bases from J, with 8 bases between. DNA of the CDR3: TGCGCCAGCAGCTTGGGTGGTAGGACAGATACGCAGTATTTT. Translating it yields CASSLGGRTDTQYF.

The V gene is TRBV19, the J gene TRBJ2-1; a possible D gene is TRBD1 (5 bases). CDR3 length: 15 residues. Per germline, CDR1 LNHDA and CDR2 SQIVND (reference sequence). The V end lost 3 bases, the J end lost 9 bases, and 18 bases lay between the germline ends. CDR3 sequence reads: CASSIFDADSGEQFF. CDR3 in DNA: TGTGCCAGTAGTATCTTCGACGCCGACAGTGGTGAGCAGTTCTTC.

This CDR3 is CATAGGGQETQYF. The CDR3 region has the DNA TGTGCCACCGCGGGAGGGGGGCAAGAGACCCAGTACTTC. The V and J genes are TRBV10-3 and TRBJ2-5; 9 nucleotides line up with TRBD2. CDR1 and CDR2 (germline): ENHRY, SYGVKD. The length of the CDR3 is 13 residues. The V gene end was trimmed by 10 bases and the J gene end by 2 bases; junction bases not matched to a gene: 5.

This clone was detected once. This sequence joins TRBV6-6 and TRBJ2-1; D remains unclear. The CDR3 has 13 residues. V lost 0 bases and J lost 9, with 9 bases in between. Looked up from germline, CDR1 is MNHNY and CDR2 is SVGAGI (reference sequence). The CDR3 bases are TGTGCCAGCAGTTACTCGGTAGGGCCTGAGCAGTTCTTC. It codes for CASSYSVGPEQFF.

This sequence joins TRBV7-9 and TRBJ2-7; tentatively, D is TRBD1 (5 bases). From germline, CDR1 is SEHNR and CDR2 FQNEAQ (reference sequence). The ends were cut back, 1 base at V and 6 bases at J, with 19 bases in the middle. The CDR3 length is 16 residues. CDR3 in amino acids: CASSLVSVGVASEQYF. The CDR3 region has the DNA TGTGCCAGCAGCTTAGTTTCGGTAGGGGTGGCGTCCGAGCAGTACTTC.

The J gene is TRBJ2-5, the V gene TRBV20-1, with 7 bases matching TRBD2. Looked up from germline, CDR1 is DFQATT and CDR2 is SNEGSKA (reference sequence). The V and J ends lost 3 bases and 10 bases, in that order; junction bases with no gene match: 5. The CDR3 totals 11 residues. CDR3 DNA: TGCAGTGCTAGCTTCGGGGGGAGCCAGTACTTC. Translated, it gives CSASFGGSQYF.

The J gene is TRBJ2-1, the V gene TRBV4-3, with 7 positions matching TRBD1. The CDR3 covers 16 residues. Germline V gene data show CDR1 as LGHNA and CDR2 as YSLEER. Trimming took 0 bases from V and 9 from J; bases not matched to a gene: 11. CDR3 sequence (DNA): TGCGCCAGCAGCCAAGATAGGGCAGGGGGTAGGATTGAGCAGTTCTTC. Its translation: CASSQDRAGGRIEQFF.

The chain couples TRBV2 to TRBJ2-2, with 7 bases lining up with TRBD1. The CDR3 runs 17 residues. V lost 2 bases and J lost 2; bases outside the gene matches: 8. The germline V gene encodes CDR1 SNHLY and CDR2 FYNNEI. In nucleotides, the CDR3 is TGTGCCAGCAGTGAATCGTTTGGGACAGCTAACACCGGGGAGCTGTTTTTT. Its protein is CASSESFGTANTGELFF.

This rearrangement joins TRBV4-3 to TRBJ2-7; 7 bases are a match to TRBD1. V shed 3 bases, J shed 4 bases, and the junction held 9 bases outside the gene matches. The CDR3 is 15 residues long. CDR1 and CDR2 from the germline V gene are LGHNA and YSLEER. CDR3 region: CASSQVQGTLYEQYF. DNA for the CDR3: TGCGCCAGCAGCCAGGTACAGGGGACACTATACGAGCAGTACTTC.

The V gene is TRBV10-2, the J gene TRBJ2-3, with 8 positions matching TRBD2. After removal of 0 bases from V and 2 bases from J, the junction contained 4 bases not matched to a gene. Germline V CDR1 and CDR2: WSHSY, SAAADI. This CDR3 spans 16 amino acids. This CDR3 reads CASSESAGGTTDTQYF. CDR3 bases: TGCGCCAGCAGTGAGTCTGCGGGGGGCACCACAGATACGCAGTATTTT.

The sample holds a few counts of this clone. The chain recombines TRBV18 with TRBJ1-2; perhaps TRBD1 as D (6 bases). Germline-derived CDR1 and CDR2 are KGHSH and LQKENI. The CDR3 is made up of 15 amino acids. Between the trimmed V and J ends, which lost 3 bases and 7 bases, there was a span of 18 bases. The CDR3 here is CASSPSGQGISGYTF. The DNA for the CDR3 is TGTGCCAGCTCACCTTCGGGACAAGGGATTAGTGGCTACACCTTC.

The chain has TRBV7-3 and TRBJ2-5; 12 nucleotides line up with TRBD2. The trim removed 5 bases at V and 7 bases at J, leaving 8 bases unmatched. The CDR3 loop spans 15 amino acids. Germline-derived CDR1 and CDR2 are SGHTA and FQGTGA. The CDR3 spells CASSPGLAGRGTQYF. The DNA for the CDR3 is TGTGCCAGCAGCCCCGGACTAGCGGGAAGGGGGACCCAGTACTTC.

This chain uses TRBV5-4 with TRBJ2-3; TRBD2 might be the D (6 bases). With 0 bases removed from V and 0 bases from J, the gap between germline ends came to 8 bases. The CDR3 totals 15 residues. Germline CDR1 reads SGHNT; CDR2 reads YYREEE (reference sequence). CDR3 nucleotide sequence: TGTGCCAGCAGCTTGGACGGGACTAGCACAGATACGCAGTATTTT. It encodes CASSLDGTSTDTQYF.

This rearrangement joins TRBV7-2 to TRBJ2-3; D unclear. CDR1 and CDR2 from the germline V gene are SGHTA and FQGNSA. The CDR3 sequence is 12 residues long. V was trimmed by 0 bases and J by 8 bases, leaving 6 bases between them. CDR3 in DNA: TGTGCCAGCAGCTTAGCGAAGTCTACGCAGTATTTT. This sequence encodes CASSLAKSTQYF.

The V gene is TRBV7-2, the J gene TRBJ2-2; D is uncertain. Germline loops: CDR1 SGHTA, CDR2 FQGNSA. Trimming left V 1 base short and J 6 bases short, with 9 bases between. This CDR3 comprises 14 residues. CDR3: CASSLGSTPGELFF. The CDR3 DNA is TGTGCCAGCAGCTTAGGGTCAACCCCCGGGGAGCTGTTTTTT.

The chain joins TRBV7-9 to TRBJ2-5; TRBD1 matches 7 bases. There are 14 residues in the CDR3. Germline trimming cut 6 bases from V and 4 bases from J; bases unmatched to any gene: 8. Per the germline V gene, CDR1 is SEHNR and CDR2 is FQNEAQ (reference sequence). CDR3 DNA sequence: TGTGCCAGCAGATCAACAGGGGTCGGAGAGACCCAGTACTTC. Translation gives CASRSTGVGETQYF.

In nucleotides, the CDR3 is TGTGCCAGCAGCTTAGCTTCCACGGGGGAGCTGTTTTTT. The encoded protein is CASSLASTGELFF. V gene TRBV7-2 combines with J gene TRBJ2-2; D unresolved. Germline V lookup: CDR1 SGHTA, CDR2 FQGNSA. This CDR3 has 13 residues. V was clipped by 0 bases and J by 8 bases, with 7 bases between them.

The chain links TRBV15 to TRBJ2-2; D might be TRBD1 (5 bases). Trimming removed 2 bases from V and 7 bases from J, with 8 bases in between. CDR3 length: 13 residues. Germline assignment: CDR1 LNHNV and CDR2 YYDKDF (reference sequence). This chain's CDR3 is CATSRPGFGELFF. The DNA for the CDR3 is TGTGCCACCAGCAGACCAGGGTTCGGGGAGCTGTTTTTT.

CDR3 in amino acids: CASSATLAGDGTDTQYF. CDR3 in DNA: TGTGCCAGCAGTGCAACACTAGCGGGAGATGGCACAGATACGCAGTATTTT. The chain is built from TRBV6-1 and TRBJ2-3; 11 bases map to TRBD2. Germline trimming cut 4 bases from V and 1 base from J; bases unmatched to any gene: 7. The germline CDR1 and CDR2 sequences are MNHNS and SASEGT. The CDR3 extends over 17 amino acids.

This clone was detected a few times. J is TRBJ2-3 and V is TRBV9, with D hard to call. This CDR3 spans 14 amino acids. Trimming cost V 3 bases and J 2 bases, with 10 bases left between them. CDR1 SGDLS and CDR2 YYNGEE come from the germline V gene. CDR3 coding DNA: TGTGCCAGCAGCGCCGGGCTAGACACAGATACGCAGTATTTT. It codes for CASSAGLDTDTQYF.

This clone was recorded only once. The rearrangement links TRBV7-9 to TRBJ2-7; unclear D gene. The germline V gene has CDR1 SEHNR and CDR2 FQNEAQ (reference sequence). V lost 1 base and J 3 bases, leaving 16 bases between the germline ends. The CDR3 contains 16 residues. The CDR3 DNA reads as TGTGCCAGCAGCTTAGTTCTTGGATCTCCGATCTACGAGCAGTACTTC. Its translation: CASSLVLGSPIYEQYF.